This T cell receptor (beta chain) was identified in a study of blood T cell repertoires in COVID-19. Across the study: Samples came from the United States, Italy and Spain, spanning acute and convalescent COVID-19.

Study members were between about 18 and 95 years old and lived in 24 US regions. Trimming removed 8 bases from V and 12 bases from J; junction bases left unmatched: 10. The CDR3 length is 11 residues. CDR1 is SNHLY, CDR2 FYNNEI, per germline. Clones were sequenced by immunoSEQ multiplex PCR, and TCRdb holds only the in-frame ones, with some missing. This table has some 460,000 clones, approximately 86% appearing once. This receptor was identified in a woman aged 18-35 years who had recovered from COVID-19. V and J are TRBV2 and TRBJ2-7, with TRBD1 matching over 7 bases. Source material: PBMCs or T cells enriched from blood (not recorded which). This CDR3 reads CASRQGKIAYF. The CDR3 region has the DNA TGTGCCAGCCGACAGGGAAAGATCGCGTACTTC.